Listed below are T cell receptor beta chains from one sample, sequenced in a study of OX40 agonist ivuxolimab in advanced cancers. Profiling relied on immunoSEQ multiplex PCR, and the TCRdb table lists in-frame clones only, not all of them. Among 13,000 or so clones listed, over 75% were seen once. Sample: CD4+ or CD8+ T cells sorted from blood, taken in a trial of the OX40 agonist ivuxolimab. Receptors were obtained from an adult with an advanced solid tumor such as melanoma, head and neck, liver or kidney cancer. Both conserved end residues are part of each CDR3. A D gene is named only where the DNA matches it firmly. Clone size is stated in some rows and not others, as once, few, many or a class when expanded.

J gene	clone size	D gene	V gene	CDR3 DNA	CDR3 protein
TRBJ2-1	NA	NA	TRBV20-1	TGCAGTGCCAGACTAGTACAGGAGCAGTTCTTC	CSARLVQEQFF
TRBJ2-1	few	NA	TRBV30	TGTGCCTGGAGTGAGCTGGCAGGATACAATGAGCAGTTCTTC	CAWSELAGYNEQFF
TRBJ2-5	NA	NA	TRBV15	TGTGCCACCAGCGGGTCCCGACTTCAAGAGACCCAGTACTTC	CATSGSRLQETQYF
TRBJ1-2	NA	NA	TRBV4-2	TGTGCCAGCAGCCAAGATAGGGGACCCGGGGGCTACACCTTC	CASSQDRGPGGYTF
TRBJ2-1	NA	TRBD2	TRBV5-1	TGCGCCAGCAGCGTACCAGGGGACGCTACTAGCGGGAGGCCAAGCTCCTACAATGAGCAGTTCTTC	CASSVPGDATSGRPSSYNEQFF
TRBJ2-6	NA	NA	TRBV27	TGTGCCAGCAGTTTAGCCTATGGGGAATATGGGGCCAACGTCCTGACTTTC	CASSLAYGEYGANVLTF
TRBJ2-7	NA	NA	TRBV6-6	TGTGCCAGCAGACAGGGGCGGGGTCCCTACGAGCAGTACTTC	CASRQGRGPYEQYF
TRBJ1-4	NA	NA	TRBV20-1	TGCAGTGCTGGGGCGGATGAAAAACTGTTTTTT	CSAGADEKLFF
TRBJ1-2	NA	TRBD1	TRBV7-9	TGTGCCAGCAGCTCCGGAGGGGACAGGGAATCCGGCTACACCTTC	CASSSGGDRESGYTF
TRBJ1-1	NA	NA	TRBV4-1	TGCGCCAGCAGCCTTGAAGGGGCCGCCGACACTGAAGCTTTCTTT	CASSLEGAADTEAFF
TRBJ2-1	NA	NA	TRBV19	TGTGCCAGTAGTTTAACGCTATACAATGAGCAGTTCTTC	CASSLTLYNEQFF
TRBJ2-3	NA	NA	TRBV5-1	TGCGCCAGCAGTGGCGGGAAATACACAGATACGCAGTATTTT	CASSGGKYTDTQYF
TRBJ2-2	NA	NA	TRBV19	TGTGCCAGTAGTATACCTACCCGGGGCTCCGGGGAGCTGTTTTTT	CASSIPTRGSGELFF
TRBJ1-6	medium-sized	NA	TRBV7-9	TGTGCCAGCAGCTTAGGGCAGGGGTTTTCACCCCTCCACTTT	CASSLGQGFSPLHF
TRBJ2-7	NA	TRBD1	TRBV10-3	TGTGCCATCAGGGCGAGTCACGGGACAGGGGTGAACGAGCAGTACTTC	CAIRASHGTGVNEQYF
TRBJ2-7	NA	NA	TRBV19	TGTGCCAGTAGGCCTCAGGGGAGCTCCTACGAGCAGTACTTC	CASRPQGSSYEQYF
TRBJ1-2	NA	NA	TRBV19	TGTGCCAGTAAGGTTAGCAGTACTAACTATGGCTACACCTTC	CASKVSSTNYGYTF
TRBJ2-3	few	NA	TRBV27	TGTGCCAGCAGTCCGGAGGACAGACGCACAGATACGCAGTATTTT	CASSPEDRRTDTQYF
TRBJ2-3	NA	NA	TRBV9	TGTGCCAGCAGCGCCCGCGCAGACGAGACAGATACGCAGTATTTT	CASSARADETDTQYF
TRBJ2-7	NA	NA	TRBV29-1	TGCAGCGTTGTGAAGGGCTACGAGCAGTACTTC	CSVVKGYEQYF
TRBJ2-1	NA	NA	TRBV10-2	TGCGCCAGCAGTGTAGCGCTGGAGCAGTTCTTC	CASSVALEQFF
TRBJ2-7	NA	TRBD2	TRBV27	TGTGCCAGCAGTTTATTAGGCGGGAGTAGGAACGAGCAGTACTTC	CASSLLGGSRNEQYF
TRBJ2-3	once	NA	TRBV5-1	TGCGCCAGCAGCTTTAGTTCCGTCGCCGATACGCAGTATTTT	CASSFSSVADTQYF
TRBJ2-2	NA	NA	TRBV9	TGTGCCAGCATGCCCGCAAACACCGGGGAGCTGTTTTTT	CASMPANTGELFF
TRBJ2-3	few	NA	TRBV10-3	TGTGCCACCGAGGAACCGGGGTTGAGCACAGATACGCAGTATTTT	CATEEPGLSTDTQYF
TRBJ1-5	NA	NA	TRBV28	TGTGCCAGCAGCCCGGGGACGGTGGGGAGCAATCAGCCCCAGCATTTT	CASSPGTVGSNQPQHF
TRBJ2-3	NA	NA	TRBV27	TGTGCCAGCAGTTTATCGTGGTTACAACTCAACACAGATACGCAGTATTTT	CASSLSWLQLNTDTQYF
TRBJ2-5	NA	NA	TRBV7-6	TGTGCCAGCAGCTTAGTCGGGGACCCACAAGAGACCCAGTACTTC	CASSLVGDPQETQYF
TRBJ1-5	NA	NA	TRBV6-5	TGTGCCAGCAGTCCTCGAGGCTTCGTCGATCAGCCCCAGCATTTT	CASSPRGFVDQPQHF
TRBJ2-1	NA	TRBD2	TRBV4-2	TGTGCCAGCAGCCAATCGGGCGGGAGGGCCGATGAGCAGTTCTTC	CASSQSGGRADEQFF
TRBJ2-1	NA	NA	TRBV5-4	TGTGCCAGCAGCTTTACTGATTCCTACAATGAGCAGTTCTTC	CASSFTDSYNEQFF
TRBJ1-2	NA	NA	TRBV30	TGTGCCTGGAGTCCAACGATGGGGGAAGGCTACACCTTC	CAWSPTMGEGYTF